The clone carrying this TCR beta chain came up a few times. Its antigen is undetermined. Expressed TCRB transcripts got sequenced, as all isolated RNA was reverse transcribed. For naive, central memory and regulatory T cell samples, reads averaged around 3.5 million. The method was immunoSEQ multiplex PCR; TCRdb's version includes in-frame clones alone and lacks a portion of them. The sample has 360,000 or so clones; around 20% are singletons. This specimen belongs to a study of beta chain features in type 1 diabetes. In the study overall: Examination of sorted cells across all samples involved 90 million to 120 million cells.

Points from the study as a whole: Shorter TCRB CDR3s, moderately but significantly so, were found in Type 1 diabetes patients in all four CD4+ subsets. Fewer junction insertions and more nucleotide deletions appeared in type 1 diabetes patients.

The clonotype originates from a woman in her late teens or twenties in good health. Sequences were obtained from naive CD4+ T cells from blood.

The CDR3: CASSFVGSKYEQYF. CDR3 DNA: TGCGCCAGCAGCTTCGTAGGGAGTAAGTACGAGCAGTACTTC. The chain carries TRBV5-1 and TRBJ2-7, with D possibly TRBD2 on 5 matching bases. The germline V gene has CDR1 SGHRS and CDR2 YFSETQ. The CDR3 length is 14 residues. Trimming stripped 2 bases from V and 4 bases from J, with 13 bases between. The full variable domain, in which reference TRBV5-1 and TRBJ2-7 provide the parts outside the CDR3, is KAGVTQTPRYLIKTRGQQVTLSCSPISGHRSVSWYQQTPGQGLQFLFEYFSETQRNKGNFPGRFSGRQFSNSRSEMNVSTLELGDSALYLCASSFVGSKYEQYFGPGTRLTVT.